This record covers a single T cell receptor beta chain. This sample was taken from a study of blood T cell repertoires in COVID-19. Study-wide context: Some COVID-19 samples were acute and others convalescent; all came from the United States, Italy and Spain. The cDNA or gDNA used as material had been derived from T cells, B-cell-depleted T cells, or PBMCs.

In the study's own analysis: Reference gene primer amplification in the assay estimated nucleated cell counts. Method: immunoSEQ multiplex PCR; TCRdb's copy keeps in-frame clones and lacks some. V and J calls and clone size are copied from that table; D and trimming were computed from the DNA. The sample lists a few hundred thousand clones, 87% occurring once. CDR3 size: 15 residues. V lost 8 bases, J lost 5 bases, and 16 bases lay in between. Germline V lookup: CDR1 MNHEY, CDR2 SVGAGI. The TCR comes from a woman in her forties or fifties who had recovered from COVID-19. The specimen sequenced was peripheral blood. The gene calls are TRBV6-5 and TRBJ1-6; no clear D. The CDR3 spells CASGSSASNNSPLHF. The CDR3 nucleotides are TGTGCCAGCGGGAGTTCAGCCTCTAATAATTCACCCCTCCACTTT.